This TCR beta chain was recorded in a study of Graves' ophthalmopathy and Graves' hyperthyroidism. RNA transcripts yielded amplified TCR beta CDR3 regions. After a first-round RT-PCR with HTBI primers, a second-round multiplex PCR was run. TCRdb passed the multiplex PCR reads through MiXCR, listing each CDR3 protein once. This sample has approximately 540,000 distinct CDR3 sequences; 35% to 45% occur once, and the top ten carry 4% to 5%. Sequencing used peripheral blood or thyroid tissue (not recorded which). The receptor was derived from an adult man with Graves' hyperthyroidism.

The CDR3 sequence: CAIRRLGPGLEHTSTDTQYF. Here the CDR3 DNA reads TGTGCCATCAGAAGATTAGGACCGGGACTAGAACATACTAGCACAGATACGCAGTATTTT. This chain links TRBV10-3 with TRBJ2-3, with 8 bases that match TRBD2. The ends lost 6 bases at V and 0 bases at J; junction bases unmatched: 20. Germline CDR1 reads ENHRY; CDR2 reads SYGVKD. The CDR3 length is 20 residues.